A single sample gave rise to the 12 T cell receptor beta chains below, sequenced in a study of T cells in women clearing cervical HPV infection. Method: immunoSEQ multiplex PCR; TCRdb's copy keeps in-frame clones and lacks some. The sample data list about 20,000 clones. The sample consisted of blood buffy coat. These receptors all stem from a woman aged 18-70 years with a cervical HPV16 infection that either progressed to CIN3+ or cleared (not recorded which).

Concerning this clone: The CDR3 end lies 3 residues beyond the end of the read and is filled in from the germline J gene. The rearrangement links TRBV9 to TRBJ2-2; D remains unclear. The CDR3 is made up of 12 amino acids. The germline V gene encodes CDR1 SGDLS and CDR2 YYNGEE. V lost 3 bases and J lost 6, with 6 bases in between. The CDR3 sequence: CASSAKSGELFF. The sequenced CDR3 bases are TGTGCCAGCAGCGCCAAATCCGGGGAG.

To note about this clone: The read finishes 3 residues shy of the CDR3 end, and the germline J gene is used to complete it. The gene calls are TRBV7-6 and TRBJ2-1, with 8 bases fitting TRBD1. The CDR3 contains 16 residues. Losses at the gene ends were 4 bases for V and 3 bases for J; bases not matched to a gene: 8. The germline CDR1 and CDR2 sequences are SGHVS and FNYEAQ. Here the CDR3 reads CASSYPGQAYYNEQFF. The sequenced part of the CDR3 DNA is TGTGCCAGCAGCTACCCGGGACAGGCATACTACAATGAG.

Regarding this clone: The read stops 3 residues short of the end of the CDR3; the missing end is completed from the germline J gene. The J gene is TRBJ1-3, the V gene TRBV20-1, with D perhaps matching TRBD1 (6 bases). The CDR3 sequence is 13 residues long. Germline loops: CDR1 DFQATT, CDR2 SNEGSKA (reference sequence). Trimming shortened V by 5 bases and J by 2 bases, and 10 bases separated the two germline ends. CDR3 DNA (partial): TGCAGTGCTGGACAGTCCACTGGAAACACC. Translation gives CSAGQSTGNT. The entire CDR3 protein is CSAGQSTGNTIYF.

The CDR3 sequence is CASSEVGGGGTQYF. The sequenced part of the CDR3 DNA is TGTGCCAGCAGTGAAGTTGGGGGGGGAGGGACC. The genes are TRBV2 and TRBJ2-5; 7 nucleotides align to TRBD2. The read ends 3 residues early relative to the CDR3; the germline J gene fills the gap. The CDR3 spans 14 residues. CDR1 and CDR2 from the germline V gene are SNHLY and FYNNEI. With 1 base clipped from V and 7 bases from J, the junction kept 6 bases outside the gene matches.

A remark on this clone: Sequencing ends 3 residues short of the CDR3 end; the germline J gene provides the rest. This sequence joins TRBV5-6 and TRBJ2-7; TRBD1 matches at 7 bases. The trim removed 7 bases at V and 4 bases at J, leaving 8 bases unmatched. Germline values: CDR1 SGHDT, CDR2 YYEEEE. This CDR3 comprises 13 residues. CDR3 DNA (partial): TGTGCCAGCTCTCGGGACAGCCTTTACGAG. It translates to CASSRDSLYE. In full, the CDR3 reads CASSRDSLYEQYF.

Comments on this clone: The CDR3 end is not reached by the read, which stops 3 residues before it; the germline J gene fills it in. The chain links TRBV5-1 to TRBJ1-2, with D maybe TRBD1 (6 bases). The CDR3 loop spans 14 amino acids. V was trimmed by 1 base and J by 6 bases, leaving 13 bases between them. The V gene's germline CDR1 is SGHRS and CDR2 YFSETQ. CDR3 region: CASSLWQGMNGYTF. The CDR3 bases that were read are TGCGCCAGCAGCTTGTGGCAGGGGATGAATGGC. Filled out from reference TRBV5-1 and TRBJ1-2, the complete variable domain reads KAGVTQTPRYLIKTRGQQVTLSCSPISGHRSVSWYQQTPGQGLQFLFEYFSETQRNKGNFPGRFSGRQFSNSRSEMNVSTLELGDSALYLCASSLWQGMNGYTFGSGTRLTVV.

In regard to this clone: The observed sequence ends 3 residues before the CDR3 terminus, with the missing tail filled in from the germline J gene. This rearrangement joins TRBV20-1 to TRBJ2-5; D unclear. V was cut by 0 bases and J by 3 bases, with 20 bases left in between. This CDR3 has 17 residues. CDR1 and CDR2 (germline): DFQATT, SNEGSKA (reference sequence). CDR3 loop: CSARESLSFVLKETQYF. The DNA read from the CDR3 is TGCAGTGCTAGAGAGAGCTTATCATTCGTCCTCAAAGAGACC.

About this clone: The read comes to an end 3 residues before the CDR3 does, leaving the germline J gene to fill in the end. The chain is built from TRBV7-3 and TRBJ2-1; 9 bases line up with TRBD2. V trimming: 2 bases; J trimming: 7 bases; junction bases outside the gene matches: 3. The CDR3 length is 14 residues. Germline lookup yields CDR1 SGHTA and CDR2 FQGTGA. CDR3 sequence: CASSLGGRANEQFF. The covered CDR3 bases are TGTGCCAGCAGCTTAGGCGGGAGGGCTAATGAG.

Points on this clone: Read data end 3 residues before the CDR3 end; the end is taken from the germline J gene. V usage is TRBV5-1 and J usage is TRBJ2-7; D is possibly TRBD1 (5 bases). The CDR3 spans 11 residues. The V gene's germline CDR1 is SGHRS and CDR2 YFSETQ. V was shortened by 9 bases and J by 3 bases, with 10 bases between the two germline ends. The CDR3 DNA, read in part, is TGCGCCACTCCACAGGACTACGAG. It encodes CATPQDYE. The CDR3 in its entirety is CATPQDYEQYF.

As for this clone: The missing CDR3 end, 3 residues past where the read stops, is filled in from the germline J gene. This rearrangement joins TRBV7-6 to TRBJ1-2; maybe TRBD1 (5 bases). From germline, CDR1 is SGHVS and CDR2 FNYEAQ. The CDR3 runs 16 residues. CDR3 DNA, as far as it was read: TGTGCCAGCAGCTTTGACAGCCGAACCTACGGAGAGAGC. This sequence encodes CASSFDSRTYGES. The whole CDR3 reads CASSFDSRTYGESYTF.

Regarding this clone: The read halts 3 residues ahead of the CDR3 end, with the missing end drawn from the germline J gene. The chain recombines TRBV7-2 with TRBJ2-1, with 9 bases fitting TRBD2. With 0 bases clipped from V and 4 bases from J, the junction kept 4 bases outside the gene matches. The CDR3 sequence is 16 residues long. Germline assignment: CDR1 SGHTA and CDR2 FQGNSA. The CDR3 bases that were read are TGTGCCAGCAGCTTAGCGCTCGGACTAGCGTACAATGAG. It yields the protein CASSLALGLAYNE. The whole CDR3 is CASSLALGLAYNEQFF.

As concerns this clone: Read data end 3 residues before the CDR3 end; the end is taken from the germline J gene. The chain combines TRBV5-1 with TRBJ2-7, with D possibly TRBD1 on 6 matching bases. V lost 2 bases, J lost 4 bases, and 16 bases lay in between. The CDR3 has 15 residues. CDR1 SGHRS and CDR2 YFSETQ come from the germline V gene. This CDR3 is CASSFTQGNIYEQYF. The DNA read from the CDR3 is TGCGCCAGCAGCTTTACACAGGGTAATATTTACGAG.